This record concerns one T cell receptor (beta chain) sequence. At one boundary the junction diverges from the germline segment, which might be a read error. The data derive from a study of tumor-infiltrating lymphocytes in primary liver carcinoma. Taking about 18-31 mg of unsorted bulk tissue, the authors co-extracted RNA and DNA. Histology found more than 80% viable tumor cells per sample. The investigators made TCR beta cDNA from about 510 ng total RNA, using a constant-region primer. Libraries covering TCR beta were generated through three nested multiplex PCR rounds (using a slightly modified ARM-PCR). Researchers ran the first two PCR rounds for 10 cycles each with TRBV1-TRBV30 forward primers and a C-beta reverse primer. TCRdb independently ran MiXCR on the multiplex PCR reads; one entry per CDR3 protein. Counted here are tens of thousands of distinct CDR3 sequences, about three quarters occurring once; the ten biggest clones make up roughly a fifth.

The V gene's germline CDR1 is SQVTM and CDR2 ANQGSEA. The CDR3 loop spans 13 amino acids. The sequenced material came from liver tumor tissue from sampling region 1. Stated subset: tumor region T1, superior pole. The clonotype originates from a man aged 35-49 years with primary liver carcinoma and hepatitis B virus infection. This rearrangement joins TRBV29-1 to TRBJ1-4; D call uncertain. The CDR3 DNA sequence: TGCAACGTTGTTGGTCTTGCGGAAAAAAAACCGTTTTTT. It is translated as CNVVGLAEKKPFF.